This T cell receptor (beta chain) emerged from a study of lymphopenia after photon versus proton radiotherapy. The protocol was immunoSEQ multiplex PCR, while the TCRdb copy is restricted to in-frame clones and leaves out a portion. This sample yields around 70,000 clones, of which roughly 90% are seen a single time; about 2.6% belongs to the top ten. CDR3 length: 18 amino acids. CDR1 KGHSH and CDR2 LQKENI come from the germline V gene. Trimming took 3 bases from V and 5 from J; bases not matched to a gene: 14. The sample here was peripheral blood, taken from a patient treated with photon-based radiotherapy. V is TRBV18 and J is TRBJ2-3; the match to TRBD2 covers 10 bases. The clonotype comes from a woman between 70 and 85 years old with pancreatic cancer. CDR3 in DNA: TGTGCCAGCTCACCCGAACTCGGACTAGCGGCCGGAATAGATACGCAGTATTTT. It encodes CASSPELGLAAGIDTQYF.